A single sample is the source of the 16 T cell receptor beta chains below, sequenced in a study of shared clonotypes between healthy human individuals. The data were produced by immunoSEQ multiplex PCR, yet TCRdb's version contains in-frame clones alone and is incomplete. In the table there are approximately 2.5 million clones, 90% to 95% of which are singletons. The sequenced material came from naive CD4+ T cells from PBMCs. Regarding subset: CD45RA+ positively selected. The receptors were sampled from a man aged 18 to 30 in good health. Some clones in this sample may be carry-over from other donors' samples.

The CDR3 protein is CASSARGTYTDTQYF. DNA of the CDR3: TGTGCCAGCAGCGCGCGCGGGACATACACAGATACGCAGTATTTT. The V call is TRBV7-9, the J call TRBJ2-3, with D perhaps TRBD1 or TRBD2 (6 bases each). V was shortened by 5 bases and J by 2 bases, with 14 bases between the two germline ends. The CDR3 sequence is 15 residues long. The germline CDR1 and CDR2 sequences are SEHNR and FQNEAQ (reference sequence). The variable domain in full, completed from reference TRBV7-9 and TRBJ2-3, reads DTGVSQNPRHKITKRGQNVTFRCDPISEHNRLYWYRQTLGQGPEFLTYFQNEAQLEKSRLLSDRFSAERPKGSFSTLEIQRTEQGDSAMYLCASSARGTYTDTQYFGPGTRLTVL.

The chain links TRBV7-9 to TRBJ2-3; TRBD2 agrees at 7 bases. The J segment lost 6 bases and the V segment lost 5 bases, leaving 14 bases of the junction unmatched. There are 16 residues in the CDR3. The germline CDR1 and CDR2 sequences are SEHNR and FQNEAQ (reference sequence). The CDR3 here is CASSPPRLAVRDTQYF. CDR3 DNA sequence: TGTGCCAGCAGCCCCCCGCGGCTAGCGGTGCGGGATACGCAGTATTTT.

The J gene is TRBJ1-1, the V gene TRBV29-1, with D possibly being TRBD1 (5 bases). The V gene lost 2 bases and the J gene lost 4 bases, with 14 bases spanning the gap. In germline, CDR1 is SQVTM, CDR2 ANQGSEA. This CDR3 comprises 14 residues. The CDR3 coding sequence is TGCAGCGTTGAATCTCCAGGGTCGGGCACTGAAGCTTTCTTT. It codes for CSVESPGSGTEAFF.

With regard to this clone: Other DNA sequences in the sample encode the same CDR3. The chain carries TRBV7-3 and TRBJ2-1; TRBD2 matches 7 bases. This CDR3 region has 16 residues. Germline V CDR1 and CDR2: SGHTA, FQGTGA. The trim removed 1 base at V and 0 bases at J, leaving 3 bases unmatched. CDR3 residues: CASSLSGGSSYNEQFF. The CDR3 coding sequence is TGTGCCAGCAGCTTAAGCGGCGGGAGCTCCTACAATGAGCAGTTCTTC.

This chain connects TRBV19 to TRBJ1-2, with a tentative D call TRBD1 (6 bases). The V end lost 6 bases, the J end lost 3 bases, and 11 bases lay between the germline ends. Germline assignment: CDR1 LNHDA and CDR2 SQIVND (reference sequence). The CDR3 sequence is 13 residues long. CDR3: CASSPQGYYGYTF. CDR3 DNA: TGTGCCAGTAGCCCACAGGGCTACTATGGCTACACCTTC. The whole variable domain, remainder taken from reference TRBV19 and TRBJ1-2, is DGGITQSPKYLFRKEGQNVTLSCEQNLNHDAMYWYRQDPGQGLRLIYYSQIVNDFQKGDIAEGYSVSREKKESFPLTVTSAQKNPTAFYLCASSPQGYYGYTFGSGTRLTVV.

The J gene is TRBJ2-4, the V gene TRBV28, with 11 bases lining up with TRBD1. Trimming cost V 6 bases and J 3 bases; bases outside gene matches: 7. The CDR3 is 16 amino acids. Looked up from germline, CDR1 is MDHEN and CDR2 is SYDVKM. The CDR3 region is CASRPRTGGNKNIQYF. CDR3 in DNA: TGTGCCAGCAGACCAAGGACAGGGGGCAACAAAAACATTCAGTACTTC. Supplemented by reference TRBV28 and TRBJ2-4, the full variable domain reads DVKVTQSSRYLVKRTGEKVFLECVQDMDHENMFWYRQDPGLGLRLIYFSYDVKMKEKGDIPEGYSVSREKKERFSLILESASTNQTSMYLCASRPRTGGNKNIQYFGAGTRLSVL.

The CDR3 DNA is TGTGCCAGCAGCCCAAGGACTGCTACTAGCACAGATACGCAGTATTTT. Translation gives CASSPRTATSTDTQYF. This chain joins TRBV9 and TRBJ2-3, with D perhaps matching TRBD2 (5 bases). The CDR3 length is 16 residues. Germline CDR1 and CDR2: SGDLS and YYNGEE. The ends were cut back, 4 bases at V and 0 bases at J, with 15 bases in the middle.

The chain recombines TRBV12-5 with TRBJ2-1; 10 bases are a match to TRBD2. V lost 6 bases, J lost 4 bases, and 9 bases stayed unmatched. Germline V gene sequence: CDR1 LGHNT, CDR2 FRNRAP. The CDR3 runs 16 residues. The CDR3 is CASGSIAGGLYNEQFF. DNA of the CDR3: TGTGCTAGTGGATCAATAGCGGGAGGCCTTTACAATGAGCAGTTCTTC.

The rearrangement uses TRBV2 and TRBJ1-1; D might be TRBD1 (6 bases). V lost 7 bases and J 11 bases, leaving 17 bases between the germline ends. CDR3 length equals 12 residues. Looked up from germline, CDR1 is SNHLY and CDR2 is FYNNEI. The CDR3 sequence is CASTIDRPGAFF. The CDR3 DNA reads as TGTGCCAGCACCATTGACAGGCCCGGGGCTTTCTTT.

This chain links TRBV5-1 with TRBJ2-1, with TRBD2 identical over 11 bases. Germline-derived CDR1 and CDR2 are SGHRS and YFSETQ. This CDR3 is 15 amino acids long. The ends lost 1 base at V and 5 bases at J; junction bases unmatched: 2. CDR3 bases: TGCGCCAGCAGCTTGCCACTAGCGGGAGACAATGAGCAGTTCTTC. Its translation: CASSLPLAGDNEQFF.

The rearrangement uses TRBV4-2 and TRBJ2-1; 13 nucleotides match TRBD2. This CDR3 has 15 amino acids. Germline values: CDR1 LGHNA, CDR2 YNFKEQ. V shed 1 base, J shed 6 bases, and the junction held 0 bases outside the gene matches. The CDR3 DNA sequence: TGTGCCAGCAGCCAAGGGACTAGCGGGGGCAATGAGCAGTTCTTC. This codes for CASSQGTSGGNEQFF.

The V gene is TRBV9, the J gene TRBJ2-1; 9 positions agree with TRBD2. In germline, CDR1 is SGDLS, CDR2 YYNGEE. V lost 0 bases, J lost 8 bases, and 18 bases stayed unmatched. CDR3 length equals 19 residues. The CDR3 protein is CASSVATQRGLARAHEQFF. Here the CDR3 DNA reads TGTGCCAGCAGCGTAGCCACTCAAAGGGGACTAGCCCGGGCCCATGAGCAGTTCTTC.

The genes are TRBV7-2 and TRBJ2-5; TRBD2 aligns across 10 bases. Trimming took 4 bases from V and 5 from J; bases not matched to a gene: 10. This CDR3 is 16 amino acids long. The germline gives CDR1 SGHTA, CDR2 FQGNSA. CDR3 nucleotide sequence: TGTGCCAGCAGCTCCCGGAGGACTAGCGGCTGGGAGACCCAGTACTTC. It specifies CASSSRRTSGWETQYF.

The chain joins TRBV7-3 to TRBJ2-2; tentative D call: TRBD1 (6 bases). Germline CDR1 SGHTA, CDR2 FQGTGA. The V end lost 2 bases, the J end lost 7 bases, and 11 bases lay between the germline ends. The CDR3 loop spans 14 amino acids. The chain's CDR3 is CASSLQGSGGELFF. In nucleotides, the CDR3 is TGTGCCAGCAGCTTACAGGGGTCTGGCGGGGAGCTGTTTTTT. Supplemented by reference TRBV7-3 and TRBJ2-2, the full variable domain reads GAGVSQTPSNKVTEKGKYVELRCDPISGHTALYWYRQSLGQGPEFLIYFQGTGAADDSGLPNDRFFAVRPEGSVSTLKIQRTERGDSAVYLCASSLQGSGGELFFGEGSRLTVL.

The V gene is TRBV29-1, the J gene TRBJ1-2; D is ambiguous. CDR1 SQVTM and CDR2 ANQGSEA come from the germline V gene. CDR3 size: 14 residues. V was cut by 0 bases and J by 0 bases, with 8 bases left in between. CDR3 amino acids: CSVEDGWSNYGYTF. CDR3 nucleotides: TGCAGCGTTGAAGATGGCTGGTCTAACTATGGCTACACCTTC.

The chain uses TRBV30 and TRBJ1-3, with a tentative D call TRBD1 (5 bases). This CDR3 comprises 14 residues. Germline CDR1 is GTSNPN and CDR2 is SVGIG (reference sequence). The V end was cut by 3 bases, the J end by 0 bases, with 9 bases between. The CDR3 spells CAWSAGISGNTIYF. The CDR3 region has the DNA TGTGCCTGGAGCGCAGGGATCTCTGGAAACACCATATATTTT.